Described below is a single T cell receptor (beta chain) sequence and its context. Study processing details: How many nucleated cells were present was estimated from reference gene primer amplification. Some clones are missing from TCRdb's copy, which holds only in-frame ones; the method was immunoSEQ multiplex PCR. The V and J calls and the clone size are those of that table, but D and trimming were determined from the DNA. The table lists 6,000 or so clones, approximately 90% of them singletons. This sample was taken from a study of blood T cell repertoires in COVID-19. Across the whole study: The United States, Italy and Spain were the sources of the acute and convalescent COVID-19 samples. PBMCs, B-cell-depleted T cells, or T cells provided the cDNA or gDNA that made up the material.

CDR1 and CDR2 (germline): SGHVS, FNYEAQ. Trimming cost V 4 bases and J 7 bases; bases outside gene matches: 6. This CDR3 is 15 amino acids long. J is TRBJ2-1 and V is TRBV7-6; 11 bases match TRBD1. This TCR derives from a human donor in a cohort sampled during active COVID-19. The material sequenced was peripheral blood. CDR3 coding DNA: TGTGCCAGCAGCTCCGGACAGGGGGCTACAAATGAGCAGTTCTTC. This sequence encodes CASSSGQGATNEQFF.